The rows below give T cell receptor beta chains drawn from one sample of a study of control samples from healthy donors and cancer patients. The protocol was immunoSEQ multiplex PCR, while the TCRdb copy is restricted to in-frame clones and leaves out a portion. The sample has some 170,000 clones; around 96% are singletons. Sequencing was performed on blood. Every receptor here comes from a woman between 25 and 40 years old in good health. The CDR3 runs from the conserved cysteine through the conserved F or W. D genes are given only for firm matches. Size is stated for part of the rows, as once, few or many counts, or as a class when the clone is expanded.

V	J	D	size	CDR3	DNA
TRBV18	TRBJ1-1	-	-	CASSPTLGQWNTEAFF	TGTGCCAGCTCACCAACCTTAGGACAGTGGAACACTGAAGCTTTCTTT
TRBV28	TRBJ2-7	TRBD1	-	CASRSQGNYEQYF	TGTGCCAGCAGGTCACAGGGGAACTACGAGCAGTACTTC
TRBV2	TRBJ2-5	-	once	CASKLNGGPQETQYF	TGTGCCAGCAAGCTAAACGGGGGACCTCAAGAGACCCAGTACTTC
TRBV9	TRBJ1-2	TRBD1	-	CASSTRDSSSPYGYTF	TGTGCCAGCAGCACACGGGACAGTAGTTCCCCATATGGCTACACCTTC
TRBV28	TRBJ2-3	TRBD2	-	CASSYLKTSGRFTDTQYF	TGTGCCAGCAGTTACCTAAAGACTAGCGGGAGATTCACAGATACGCAGTATTTT
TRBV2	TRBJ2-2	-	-	CASSDYRPPWDTGELFF	TGTGCCAGCAGTGATTACAGGCCCCCATGGGACACCGGGGAGCTGTTTTTT
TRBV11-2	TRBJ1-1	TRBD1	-	CASSLVVRTGEAFF	TGTGCCAGCAGCTTAGTAGTTCGGACAGGTGAAGCTTTCTTT
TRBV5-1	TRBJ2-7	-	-	CASSGGYEQYF	TGCGCCAGCAGCGGTGGCTACGAGCAGTACTTC
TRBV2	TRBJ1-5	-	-	CASCSHHQPQHF	TGTGCCAGCTGCTCCCATCATCAGCCCCAGCATTTT
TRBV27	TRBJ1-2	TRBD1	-	CASSLSAGGVYGYTF	TGTGCCAGCAGTTTATCAGCAGGGGGCGTCTATGGCTACACCTTC
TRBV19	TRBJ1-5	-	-	CASTPLGPGYQPQHF	TGTGCCAGTACTCCCTTGGGACCCGGCTATCAGCCCCAGCATTTT
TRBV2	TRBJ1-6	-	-	CASRTRVLTYNSPLHF	TGTGCCAGCAGGACCCGGGTGTTAACCTATAATTCACCCCTCCACTTT
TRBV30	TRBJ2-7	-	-	CAATGSVLRRQYF	TGTGCCGCCACAGGTTCTGTCCTACGAAGGCAGTACTTC
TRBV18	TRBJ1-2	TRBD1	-	CASSPWDRGNGYTF	TGTGCCAGCTCACCGTGGGACAGGGGGAATGGCTACACCTTC
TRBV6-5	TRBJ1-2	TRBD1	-	CASSRRDRALYGYTF	TGTGCCAGCAGTCGTAGGGACAGGGCTCTCTATGGCTACACCTTC
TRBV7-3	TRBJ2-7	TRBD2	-	CASIRIFGLAVVEYF	TGTGCCAGCATCCGAATTTTCGGACTAGCGGTCGTAGAGTACTTC
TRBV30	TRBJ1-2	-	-	CAWSVRFNYGYTF	TGTGCCTGGAGTGTAAGGTTTAACTATGGCTACACCTTC
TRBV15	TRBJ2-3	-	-	CATSPSSGGPGDTQYF	TGTGCCACCAGCCCTTCGTCGGGGGGCCCGGGGGATACGCAGTATTTT
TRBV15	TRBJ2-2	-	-	CATSRDLVSNTGELFF	TGTGCCACCAGCAGAGATCTAGTCTCGAACACCGGGGAGCTGTTTTTT
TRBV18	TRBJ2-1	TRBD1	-	CASSKDRGPNEQFF	TGTGCCAGCTCAAAGGACAGGGGGCCCAATGAGCAGTTCTTC
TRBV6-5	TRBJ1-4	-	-	CASRPGTVEKLFF	TGTGCCAGCAGGCCCGGGACGGTTGAAAAACTGTTTTTT
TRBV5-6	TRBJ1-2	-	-	CASSFLIQGLNYGYTF	TGTGCCAGCAGCTTTTTAATTCAGGGACTTAACTATGGCTACACCTTC
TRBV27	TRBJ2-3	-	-	CASGMGMGTDTQYF	TGTGCCAGCGGGATGGGGATGGGCACAGATACGCAGTATTTT
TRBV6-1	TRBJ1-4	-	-	CASSEVGGTNEKLFF	TGTGCCAGCAGTGAGGTGGGGGGGACTAATGAAAAACTGTTTTTT
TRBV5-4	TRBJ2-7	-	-	CASSPGGYEQYF	TGTGCCAGCAGCCCGGGCGGCTACGAGCAGTACTTC
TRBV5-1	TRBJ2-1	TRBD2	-	CASSWRTSGGRSYNEQFF	TGCGCCAGCAGCTGGCGGACTAGCGGGGGGCGATCCTACAATGAGCAGTTCTTC
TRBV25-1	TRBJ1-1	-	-	CASSASRGVNTEAFF	TGTGCCAGCAGTGCCTCCAGGGGCGTGAACACTGAAGCTTTCTTT
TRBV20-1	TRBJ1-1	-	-	CSASRGIVGTEAFF	TGCAGTGCTAGTAGGGGCATCGTAGGCACTGAAGCTTTCTTT
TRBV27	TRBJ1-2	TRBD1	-	CASSLEGADGYTF	TGTGCCAGCAGTTTGGAGGGGGCGGATGGCTACACCTTC
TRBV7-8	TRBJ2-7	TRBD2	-	CASSLTGTSVSYEQYF	TGTGCCAGCAGCCTGACCGGGACTAGCGTTTCCTACGAGCAGTACTTC
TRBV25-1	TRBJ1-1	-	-	CASSALGGTEAFF	TGTGCCAGCAGTGCCTTGGGGGGGACTGAAGCTTTCTTT
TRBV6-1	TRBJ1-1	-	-	CASSGPPSGHQNTEAFF	TGTGCCAGCAGTGGCCCTCCCTCGGGACACCAGAACACTGAAGCTTTCTTT
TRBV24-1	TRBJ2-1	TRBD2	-	CATSEGGGFYNEQFF	TGTGCCACCAGTGAGGGCGGGGGATTCTACAATGAGCAGTTCTTC
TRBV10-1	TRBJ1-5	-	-	CASSAVGNQPQHF	TGCGCCAGCAGTGCCGTTGGCAATCAGCCCCAGCATTTT
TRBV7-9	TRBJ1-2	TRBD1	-	CASSLGTGTGSIYGYTF	TGTGCCAGCAGCTTAGGGACAGGGACCGGATCCATCTATGGCTACACCTTC